These T cell receptor beta chains were read from a single sample in a study of blood T cell repertoires in COVID-19. TCRdb keeps only in-frame clones here, not all; method: immunoSEQ multiplex PCR. The sample holds 200,000 to 250,000 clones, approximately 86% seen once. What was sequenced was peripheral blood. The receptor source for this set is a woman between 25 and 40 years old with COVID-19, enrolled during active disease. CDR3s include the opening cysteine and the closing phenylalanine or tryptophan. Fields, in order: CDR3 DNA, CDR3 protein, V gene, D gene, clone size, J gene. The D gene is left open where the match is weak. Expanded clones are given a class, and other clones once, few, many or no size at all.

TGTGCCAGCATCCCTAGCGGGATCGACACCGGGGAGCTGTTTTTT | CASIPSGIDTGELFF | TRBV21-1 | . | few | TRBJ2-2
TGTGCCAGCAGCTTGGGACAGAACTATGGCTACACCTTC | CASSLGQNYGYTF | TRBV5-6 | . | . | TRBJ1-2
TGCGCCAGCAGCCAAGGGGGACTAGCGGGTAATGAGCAGTTCTTC | CASSQGGLAGNEQFF | TRBV4-1 | TRBD2 | . | TRBJ2-1
TGCAGCTTTACGGACAGGTTTGACTATGGCTACACCTTC | CSFTDRFDYGYTF | TRBV29-1 | TRBD1 | . | TRBJ1-2
TGTGCCAGTAGAGCCACGACCGGGACAGGGGGGCATGAGCAGTTCTTC | CASRATTGTGGHEQFF | TRBV19 | TRBD1 | . | TRBJ2-1
TGCGCCAGCAGCGAGGGCAATGAGCAGTTCTTC | CASSEGNEQFF | TRBV5-1 | . | . | TRBJ2-1
TGTGCCAGCAGCTTAATAGACTACGAGCAGTACTTC | CASSLIDYEQYF | TRBV7-9 | . | . | TRBJ2-7
TGTGCCAGTAGTATAACCCGGGAGAGGCTGTACTATGGCTACACCTTC | CASSITRERLYYGYTF | TRBV19 | . | few | TRBJ1-2
TGTGCCAGCAGTACCCGGGACTATTACAATGAGCAGTTCTTC | CASSTRDYYNEQFF | TRBV9 | TRBD2 | . | TRBJ2-1
TGTGCCAGTAGTATCTCACACCTGAACACTGAAGCTTTCTTT | CASSISHLNTEAFF | TRBV19 | . | . | TRBJ1-1
TGTGCCAGCAGCCAGACTAGCGGGAGGGGAGGGGAGACCCAGTACTTC | CASSQTSGRGGETQYF | TRBV13 | TRBD2 | . | TRBJ2-5
TGTGCCAGCAGTCTCACCGGGACAGCGAACACCGGGGAGCTGTTTTTT | CASSLTGTANTGELFF | TRBV2 | TRBD1 | . | TRBJ2-2
TGTGCCAGCTCACCACCGAGAGGACAGGGGGCCTACGAGCAGTACTTC | CASSPPRGQGAYEQYF | TRBV18 | TRBD1 | . | TRBJ2-7
TGTGCCAGCAGCCTTGACAGGGTGAACACTGAAGCTTTCTTT | CASSLDRVNTEAFF | TRBV6-5 | TRBD1 | . | TRBJ1-1
TGTGCCAGCAGTCCATCCGGGACAGGGTCCTACGAGCAGTACTTC | CASSPSGTGSYEQYF | TRBV5-5 | TRBD1 | . | TRBJ2-7
TGCGCCAGCAGCTTGCCCTCGGATGGCTACACCTTC | CASSLPSDGYTF | TRBV5-1 | . | . | TRBJ1-2
TGTGCCAGCTCACCCTCGGACAGGGGGGGTGATCAGCCCCAGCATTTT | CASSPSDRGGDQPQHF | TRBV18 | TRBD1 | . | TRBJ1-5
TGTGCCAGCAGTTGGCAGGGGAGACTCTACGAGCAGTACTTC | CASSWQGRLYEQYF | TRBV28 | . | once | TRBJ2-7
TGTGCCAGCAGCGTGGGAGCGGGAGCGGCGTCCGTCAATGAGCAGTTCTTC | CASSVGAGAASVNEQFF | TRBV9 | TRBD2 | . | TRBJ2-1
TGTGCCAGCAGTGGGCGGCGGGAGGGCCTCCACGCCACAGATACGCAGTATTTT | CASSGRREGLHATDTQYF | TRBV2 | TRBD2 | . | TRBJ2-3
TGTGCCAGCAGTTTAGTTGGGGGGAGCTATGGCTACACCTTC | CASSLVGGSYGYTF | TRBV28 | . | . | TRBJ1-2
TGTGCCAGTAGTATTTATGCGGGAGCCGAGCAGTACTTC | CASSIYAGAEQYF | TRBV19 | TRBD2 | . | TRBJ2-7
TGTGCCAGCAGCCAAGCCCAGGTCACTGAAAAACTGTTTTTT | CASSQAQVTEKLFF | TRBV14 | . | . | TRBJ1-4
TGCGCCAGCAGTACCGGGACAGGGGGCCTCGAGCAGTACTTC | CASSTGTGGLEQYF | TRBV5-1 | TRBD1 | . | TRBJ2-7
TGTGCTACGACAGGGAATGCTAACTATGGCTACACCTTC | CATTGNANYGYTF | TRBV19 | TRBD1 | . | TRBJ1-2
TGTGCCAGCAGTGAGGGACTAGCGGGAGTGAGTGAGCAGTTCTTC | CASSEGLAGVSEQFF | TRBV6-2/TRBV6-3 | TRBD2 | . | TRBJ2-1
TGTGCCTGGACGGAGGGGACAGGAGGATCTCGGGGCAATCAGCCCCAGCATTTT | CAWTEGTGGSRGNQPQHF | TRBV30 | TRBD1 | . | TRBJ1-5
TGTGCCAGCAGCCCGCACGCGGGGCTAGCGGGAGTGGATGAGACCCAGTACTTC | CASSPHAGLAGVDETQYF | TRBV13 | TRBD2 | . | TRBJ2-5